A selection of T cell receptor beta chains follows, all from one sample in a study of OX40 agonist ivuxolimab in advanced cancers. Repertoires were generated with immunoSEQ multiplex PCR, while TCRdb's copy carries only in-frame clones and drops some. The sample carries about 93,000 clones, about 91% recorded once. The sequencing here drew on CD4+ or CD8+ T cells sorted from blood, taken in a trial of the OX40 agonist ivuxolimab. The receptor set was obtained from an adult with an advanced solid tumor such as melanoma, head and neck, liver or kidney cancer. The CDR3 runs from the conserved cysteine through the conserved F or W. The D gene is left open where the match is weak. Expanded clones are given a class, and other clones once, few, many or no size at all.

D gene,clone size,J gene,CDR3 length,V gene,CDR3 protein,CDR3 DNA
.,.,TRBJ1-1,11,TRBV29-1,CSVGTSQKAFF,TGCAGCGTTGGGACGTCACAGAAAGCTTTCTTT
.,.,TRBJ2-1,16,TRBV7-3,CASSLTGSRSYNEQFF,TGTGCCAGCAGCTTAACCGGGAGTAGGTCTTACAATGAGCAGTTCTTC
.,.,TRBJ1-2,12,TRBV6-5,CASTKDNYGYTF,TGTGCCAGCACTAAGGATAACTATGGCTACACCTTC
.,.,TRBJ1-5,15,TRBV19,CASSIGGEGNQPQHF,TGTGCCAGTAGTATAGGGGGTGAGGGCAATCAGCCCCAGCATTTT
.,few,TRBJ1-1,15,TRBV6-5,CASSYSIPVSTEAFF,TGTGCCAGCAGTTACTCGATCCCCGTGTCCACTGAAGCTTTCTTT
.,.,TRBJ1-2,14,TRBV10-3,CAISESLEGVGYTF,TGTGCCATCAGTGAGTCGCTTGAGGGGGTCGGCTACACCTTC
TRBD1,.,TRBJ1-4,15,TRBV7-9,CASSLSGTGGEKLFF,TGTGCCAGCAGCTTATCCGGGACAGGGGGTGAAAAACTGTTTTTT
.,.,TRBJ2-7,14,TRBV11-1,CASSRPSQGYEQYF,TGTGCCAGCAGCAGACCGTCACAGGGCTACGAGCAGTACTTC
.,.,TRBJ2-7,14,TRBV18,CASSPRDGTYEQYF,TGTGCCAGCTCACCACGGGACGGAACCTACGAGCAGTACTTC
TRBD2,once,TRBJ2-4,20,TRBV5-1,CASRRLAGVPSGRATNIQYF,TGCGCCAGCAGACGGCTGGCGGGGGTACCGAGCGGGAGGGCCACAAACATTCAGTACTTC
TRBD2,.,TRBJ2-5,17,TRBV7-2,CASSFPLGGGPSETQYF,TGTGCCAGCAGCTTTCCTCTTGGGGGAGGGCCCTCGGAGACCCAGTACTTC
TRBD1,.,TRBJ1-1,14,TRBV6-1,CASRWDRVDTEAFF,TGTGCCAGCAGGTGGGACAGGGTGGACACTGAAGCTTTCTTT
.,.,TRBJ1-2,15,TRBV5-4,CASSSNRAQDYGYTF,TGTGCCAGCAGCTCAAACAGGGCCCAGGACTATGGCTACACCTTC
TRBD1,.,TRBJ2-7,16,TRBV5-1,CASSFKPGQGLYEQYF,TGCGCCAGCAGCTTTAAACCGGGACAGGGGCTCTACGAGCAGTACTTC
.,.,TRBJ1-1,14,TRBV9,CASSVAVGNTEAFF,TGTGCCAGCAGCGTAGCCGTAGGCAACACTGAAGCTTTCTTT
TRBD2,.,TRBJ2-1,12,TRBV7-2,CASSSGGNEQFF,TGTGCCAGCAGCTCGGGAGGGAATGAGCAGTTCTTC
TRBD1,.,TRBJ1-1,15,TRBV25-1,CASGKEGQAPTEAFF,TGTGCCAGCGGGAAGGAGGGACAGGCACCCACTGAAGCTTTCTTT
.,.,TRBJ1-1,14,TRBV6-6,CASSYSTGNTEAFF,TGTGCCAGCAGTTACTCTACAGGAAACACTGAAGCTTTCTTT
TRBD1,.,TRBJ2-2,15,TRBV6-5,CASFMGQGVTGELFF,TGTGCCAGCTTTATGGGACAGGGGGTCACCGGGGAGCTGTTTTTT
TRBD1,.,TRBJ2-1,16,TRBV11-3,CASSLTGTGDYNEQFF,TGTGCCAGCAGCTTAACCGGGACAGGAGACTACAATGAGCAGTTCTTC
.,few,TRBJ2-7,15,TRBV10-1,CASSERAGGVYEQYF,TGCGCCAGCAGTGAGAGGGCAGGGGGGGTCTACGAGCAGTACTTC
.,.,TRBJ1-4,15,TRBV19,CASSIVGARNEKLFF,TGTGCCAGTAGTATCGTAGGGGCGAGGAATGAAAAACTGTTTTTT
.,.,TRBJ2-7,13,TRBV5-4,CASSLEHHYEQYF,TGTGCCAGCAGCTTGGAACACCACTACGAGCAGTACTTC
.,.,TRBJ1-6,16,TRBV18,CASSPTESSYNSPLHF,TGTGCCAGCTCACCTACCGAGAGCTCCTATAATTCACCCCTCCACTTT
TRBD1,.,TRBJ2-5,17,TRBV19,CASSMGQGPPNQETQYF,TGTGCCAGTAGTATGGGACAGGGCCCTCCCAACCAAGAGACCCAGTACTTC
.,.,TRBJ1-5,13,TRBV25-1,CASTRGENQPQHF,TGTGCCAGCACCCGCGGGGAAAATCAGCCCCAGCATTTT
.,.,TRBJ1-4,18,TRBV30,CAWSGPTGHLATNEKLFF,TGTGCCTGGAGTGGACCGACGGGACACCTTGCAACTAATGAAAAACTGTTTTTT
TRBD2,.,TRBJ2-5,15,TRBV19,CASSSGGAGKETQYF,TGTGCCAGTAGTTCGGGGGGGGCGGGAAAAGAGACCCAGTACTTC
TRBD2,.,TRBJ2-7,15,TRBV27,CASRLSGGNSYEQYF,TGTGCCAGCAGACTTAGCGGGGGAAACTCCTACGAGCAGTACTTC
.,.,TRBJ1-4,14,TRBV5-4,CASSAVWTNEKLFF,TGTGCCAGCAGCGCAGTGTGGACTAATGAAAAACTGTTTTTT
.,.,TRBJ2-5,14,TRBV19,CASRPSRGVETQYF,TGTGCCAGTAGACCCTCCAGGGGCGTAGAGACCCAGTACTTC
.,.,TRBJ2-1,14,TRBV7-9,CASSLDFRDNEQFF,TGTGCCAGCAGCTTAGATTTCAGGGACAATGAGCAGTTCTTC
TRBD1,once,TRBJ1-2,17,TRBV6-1,CASSEKPGGAGLRGYTF,TGTGCCAGCAGTGAAAAGCCAGGGGGCGCCGGGCTAAGGGGCTACACCTTC
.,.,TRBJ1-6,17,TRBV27,CASSMGQFAANNSPLHF,TGTGCCAGCAGTATGGGGCAGTTCGCAGCGAATAATTCACCCCTCCACTTT
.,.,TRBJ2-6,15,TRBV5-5,CASSLAGFRANVLTF,TGTGCCAGCAGCTTGGCGGGGTTTAGGGCCAACGTCCTGACTTTC
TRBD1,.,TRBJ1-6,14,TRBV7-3,CASSLGQGDSPLHF,TGTGCCAGCAGCTTGGGACAGGGGGATTCACCCCTCCACTTT
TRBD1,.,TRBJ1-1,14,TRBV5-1,CASSLDRGGTEAFF,TGCGCCAGCAGCTTGGACAGGGGTGGCACTGAAGCTTTCTTT
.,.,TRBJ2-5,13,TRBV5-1,CASSFPSEDTQYF,TGCGCCAGCAGCTTCCCTAGTGAGGACACCCAGTACTTC
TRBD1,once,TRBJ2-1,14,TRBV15,CATSRGGTVEMQFF,TGTGCCACCAGCAGAGGTGGGACAGTGGAAATGCAGTTCTTC